These 15 T cell receptor beta chains were all obtained from the same sample, sequenced in a study of siplizumab effects on memory and regulatory T cells. Sequenced by immunoSEQ multiplex PCR; TCRdb stores in-frame clones only, minus some. The table shows some 87,000 clones, with 90% occurring only once. Sequencing was performed on CD4+ T cells sorted from blood. The receptors derive from a human donor in good health.

This sequence joins TRBV6-1 and TRBJ2-1; no clear D. Germline CDR1 is MNHNS and CDR2 is SASEGT. V was pared by 6 bases and J by 4 bases, with 7 bases between. The CDR3 loop spans 12 amino acids. The CDR3 loop reads CASRQLYNEQFF. The CDR3 DNA reads TGTGCCAGCAGACAGCTTTACAATGAGCAGTTCTTC.

This chain joins TRBV5-4 and TRBJ1-2, with D perhaps matching TRBD1 (5 bases). This CDR3 contains 13 residues. The V end was cut by 4 bases, the J end by 4 bases, with 11 bases between. CDR1 is SGHNT, CDR2 YYREEE, per germline (reference sequence). CDR3 nucleotides: TGTGCCAGCAGCCCCAGGGATACCTATGGCTACACCTTC. It encodes CASSPRDTYGYTF.

This chain joins TRBV28 and TRBJ1-1; TRBD1 might be the D (5 bases). Germline lookup yields CDR1 MDHEN and CDR2 SYDVKM. Trimming took off 5 bases at V and 4 bases at J, with 11 bases between the two ends. CDR3 length: 13 amino acids. This CDR3 reads CASSNPGGTEAFF. The CDR3 nucleotides read TGTGCCAGCAGTAACCCCGGGGGCACTGAAGCTTTCTTT. Full variable domain (rest looked up from reference TRBV28 and TRBJ1-1): DVKVTQSSRYLVKRTGEKVFLECVQDMDHENMFWYRQDPGLGLRLIYFSYDVKMKEKGDIPEGYSVSREKKERFSLILESASTNQTSMYLCASSNPGGTEAFFGQGTRLTVV.

The genes are TRBV6-5 and TRBJ2-1; the match to TRBD2 covers 10 bases. The CDR3 is 14 amino acids. Germline assignment: CDR1 MNHEY and CDR2 SVGAGI. Losses at the gene ends were 11 bases for V and 8 bases for J; bases not matched to a gene: 12. The CDR3 loop is CASSPSGSLYEQFF. DNA of the CDR3: TGTGCCTCCAGCCCTAGCGGGAGTCTTTATGAGCAGTTCTTC.

The chain joins TRBV27 to TRBJ2-3; tentative D call: TRBD2 (5 bases). The CDR3 consists of 12 residues. V was cut by 8 bases and J by 9 bases, with 15 bases left in between. Germline V gene lookup returns CDR1 MNHEY and CDR2 SMNVEV (reference sequence). CDR3 amino acids: CASGLIMGTQYF. In DNA form, the CDR3 reads TGTGCCAGCGGACTTATTATGGGGACGCAGTATTTT.

The rearrangement uses TRBV28 and TRBJ1-5; a weak D match, TRBD1 (5 bases). The CDR3 loop spans 15 amino acids. V was shortened by 9 bases and J by 6 bases, with 21 bases between the two germline ends. CDR1 is MDHEN, CDR2 SYDVKM, per germline. CDR3 amino acids: CASFPSGGGSQPQHF. Here the CDR3 DNA reads TGTGCCAGTTTCCCGAGCGGGGGAGGGAGTCAGCCCCAGCATTTT.

The chain joins TRBV29-1 to TRBJ1-1; 9 bases fit TRBD1. The CDR3 contains 14 residues. With V trimmed by 4 bases and J by 7 bases, 10 bases remained unmatched. Germline V lookup: CDR1 SQVTM, CDR2 ANQGSEA. CDR3 region: CSVVPSTGGIEAFF. The CDR3, as DNA: TGCAGCGTTGTCCCATCGACAGGGGGTATTGAAGCTTTCTTT.

The chain couples TRBV14 to TRBJ1-6; D unclear. Deletions cut 2 bases from V and 0 bases from J, with 8 bases between. CDR1 and CDR2 from the germline V gene are SGHDN and FVKESK. The CDR3 has 16 residues. This CDR3 reads CASSQTGGSYNSPLHF. DNA of the CDR3: TGTGCCAGCAGCCAAACGGGCGGCTCCTATAATTCACCCCTCCACTTT. Drawing the rest from reference TRBV14 and TRBJ1-6, the complete variable domain is EAGVTQFPSHSVIEKGQTVTLRCDPISGHDNLYWYRRVMGKEIKFLLHFVKESKQDESGMPNNRFLAERTGGTYSTLKVQPAELEDSGVYFCASSQTGGSYNSPLHFGNGTRLTVT.

The gene calls are TRBV30 and TRBJ1-6, with a tentative D call TRBD1 (5 bases). With 0 bases removed from V and 3 bases from J, the gap between germline ends came to 15 bases. The CDR3 covers 17 residues. The V gene's germline CDR1 is GTSNPN and CDR2 SVGIG (reference sequence). The CDR3 is CAWSVPRGQFYNSPLHF. CDR3 bases: TGTGCCTGGAGTGTACCAAGGGGTCAGTTCTATAATTCACCCCTCCACTTT.

The V gene is TRBV19, the J gene TRBJ1-4; D uncertain. Germline lookup yields CDR1 LNHDA and CDR2 SQIVND (reference sequence). Trimming shortened V by 1 base and J by 10 bases, and 10 bases separated the two germline ends. The CDR3 has 13 residues. CDR3 DNA sequence: TGTGCCAGTAGTATAGCCCCCGGCCCAAAACTGTTTTTT. Its protein is CASSIAPGPKLFF.

This clone has just one count. CDR3 nucleotide sequence: TGTGCCACCAGCAGACAATTGACAGGGCCACCCACAGATACGCAGTATTTT. Protein: CATSRQLTGPPTDTQYF. V usage is TRBV15 and J usage is TRBJ2-3; 7 bases map to TRBD1. Per germline, CDR1 LNHNV and CDR2 YYDKDF (reference sequence). The CDR3 is 17 residues long. Trimming cost V 2 bases and J 2 bases; bases outside gene matches: 10.

The chain combines TRBV6-5 with TRBJ2-7, with 7 bases lining up with TRBD1. The CDR3 is made up of 15 amino acids. V was clipped by 0 bases and J by 0 bases; unmatched bases: 2. Germline V lookup: CDR1 MNHEY, CDR2 SVGAGI. The CDR3: CASSYSGQDSYEQYF. The CDR3 DNA reads as TGTGCCAGCAGTTACTCAGGACAGGACTCCTACGAGCAGTACTTC.

CDR3 loop: CASSYSTSDTYEQYF. CDR3 nucleotide sequence: TGTGCCAGCAGTTACTCGACGTCGGATACCTACGAGCAGTACTTC. The chain has TRBV6-5 and TRBJ2-7; no definite D call. Germline lookup yields CDR1 MNHEY and CDR2 SVGAGI. The CDR3 consists of 15 residues. The V and J ends lost 0 bases and 2 bases respectively, with 11 bases between them.

This clone was seen a few times. The chain combines TRBV11-3 with TRBJ2-7; D might be TRBD1 (5 bases). The V gene lost 5 bases and the J gene lost 7 bases, with 18 bases spanning the gap. Germline lookup yields CDR1 SGHNT and CDR2 YENEEA. This CDR3 contains 14 residues. The CDR3 sequence: CASSAHGQGEEQYF. The DNA for the CDR3 is TGTGCCAGCAGCGCTCATGGGCAGGGTGAAGAGCAGTACTTC. The full variable domain, rest sourced from reference TRBV11-3 and TRBJ2-7, is EAGVVQSPRYKIIEKKQPVAFWCNPISGHNTLYWYLQNLGQGPELLIRYENEEAVDDSQLPKDRFSAERLKGVDSTLKIQPAELGDSAVYLCASSAHGQGEEQYFGPGTRLTVT.

The chain is built from TRBV19 and TRBJ2-1; TRBD2 matches at 7 bases. With V trimmed by 3 bases and J by 6 bases, 5 bases remained unmatched. Germline V gives CDR1 LNHDA, CDR2 SQIVND (reference sequence). The CDR3 runs 14 residues. CDR3 loop: CASSIQRDINEQFF. In DNA, the CDR3 is TGTGCCAGTAGTATCCAGCGGGATATCAATGAGCAGTTCTTC.